This T cell receptor beta chain was observed in a study of T cells in Graves' hyperthyroidism and ophthalmopathy. The authors obtained PBMCs from more than 9.5 ml of fresh peripheral blood. Amplification of TCR beta CDR3 regions used RNA as the template. An initial round of RT-PCR targeting the TCR CDR3 relied on the HTBI primer set. TCRdb analysed the multiplex PCR reads with MiXCR anew, one entry per CDR3 protein. This table holds 400,000 to 500,000 distinct CDR3 sequences, under 15% found once. The CDR3 contains 16 residues. CDR1 is DFQATT, CDR2 SNEGSKA, per germline (reference sequence). V lost 5 bases and J lost 4; bases outside the gene matches: 16. This clonotype was observed at least ten times.

The origin of this receptor is a woman between 18 and 29 years old with Graves' hyperthyroidism. The chain combines TRBV20-1 with TRBJ1-1; 7 bases align to TRBD1. Material: blood. This CDR3 reads CSARARLTGTITEAFF. The CDR3 nucleotides are TGCAGTGCTCGGGCGCGTCTGACAGGGACTATCACTGAAGCTTTCTTT.